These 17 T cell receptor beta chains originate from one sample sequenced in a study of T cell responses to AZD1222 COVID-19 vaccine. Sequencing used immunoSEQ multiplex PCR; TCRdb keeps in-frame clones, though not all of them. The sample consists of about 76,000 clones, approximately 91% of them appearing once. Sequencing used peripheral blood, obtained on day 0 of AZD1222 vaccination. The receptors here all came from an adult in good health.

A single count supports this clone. This chain's CDR3 is CASSLGAGYNQPQHF. The CDR3 bases are TGTGCCAGCAGCTTAGGGGCAGGCTACAATCAGCCCCAGCATTTT. The chain is built from TRBV7-2 and TRBJ1-5; D ambiguous. V was cut by 1 base and J by 3 bases, with 10 bases left in between. In germline, CDR1 is SGHTA, CDR2 FQGNSA. The CDR3 is made up of 15 amino acids.

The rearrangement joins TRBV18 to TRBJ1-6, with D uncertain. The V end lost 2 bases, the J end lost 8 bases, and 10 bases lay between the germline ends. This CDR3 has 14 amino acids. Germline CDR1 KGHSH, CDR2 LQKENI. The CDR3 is CASSPMDRDSPLHF. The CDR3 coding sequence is TGTGCCAGCTCACCAATGGACCGGGATTCACCCCTCCACTTT.

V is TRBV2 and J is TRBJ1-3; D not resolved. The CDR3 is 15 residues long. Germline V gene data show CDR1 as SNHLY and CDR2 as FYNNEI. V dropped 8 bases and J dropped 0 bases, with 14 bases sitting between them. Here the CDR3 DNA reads TGTGCCAGCCTTTTTGTGGCCTTCTCTGGAAACACCATATATTTT. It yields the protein CASLFVAFSGNTIYF. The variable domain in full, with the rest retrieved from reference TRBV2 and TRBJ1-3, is EPEVTQTPSHQVTQMGQEVILRCVPISNHLYFYWYRQILGQKVEFLVSFYNNEISEKSEIFDDQFSVERPDGSNFTLKIRSTKLEDSAMYFCASLFVAFSGNTIYFGEGSWLTVV.

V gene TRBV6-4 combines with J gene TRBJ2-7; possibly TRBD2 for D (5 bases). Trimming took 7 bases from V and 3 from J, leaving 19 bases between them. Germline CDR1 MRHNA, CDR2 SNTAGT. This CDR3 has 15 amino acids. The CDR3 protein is CASTCWPVTSYEQYV. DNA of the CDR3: TGTGCCAGCACCTGCTGGCCGGTAACTAGCTACGAGCAGTACGTC.

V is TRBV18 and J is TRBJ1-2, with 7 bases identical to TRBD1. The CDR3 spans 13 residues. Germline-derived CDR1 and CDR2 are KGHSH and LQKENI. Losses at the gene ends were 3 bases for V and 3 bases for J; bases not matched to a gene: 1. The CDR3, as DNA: TGTGCCAGCTCACCCGACAGGGACTATGGCTACACCTTC. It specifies CASSPDRDYGYTF.

The CDR3 loop is CASSYIGGTEKLFF. DNA of the CDR3: TGTGCCAGCAGTTACATAGGGGGCACGGAAAAACTGTTTTTT. This chain links TRBV6-6 with TRBJ1-4; 7 nucleotides align to TRBD1. This CDR3 is 14 amino acids long. Germline values: CDR1 MNHNY, CDR2 SVGAGI (reference sequence). Germline trimming cut 2 bases from V and 8 bases from J; bases unmatched to any gene: 5.

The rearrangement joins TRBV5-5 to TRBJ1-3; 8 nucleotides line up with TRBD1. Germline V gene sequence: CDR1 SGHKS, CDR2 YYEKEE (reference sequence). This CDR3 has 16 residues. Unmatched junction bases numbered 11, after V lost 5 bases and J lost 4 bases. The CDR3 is CASSTGGSLPGNTIYF. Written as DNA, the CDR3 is TGTGCCAGCAGTACAGGGGGTAGTCTTCCGGGAAACACCATATATTTT.

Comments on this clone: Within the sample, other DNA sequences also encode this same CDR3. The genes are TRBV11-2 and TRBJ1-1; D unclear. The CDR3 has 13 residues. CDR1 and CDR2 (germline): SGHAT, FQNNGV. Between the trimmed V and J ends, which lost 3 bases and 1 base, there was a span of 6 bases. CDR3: CASSFGRNTEAFF. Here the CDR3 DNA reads TGTGCCAGCAGCTTCGGACGGAACACTGAAGCTTTCTTT. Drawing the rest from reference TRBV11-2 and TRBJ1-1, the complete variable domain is EAGVAQSPRYKIIEKRQSVAFWCNPISGHATLYWYQQILGQGPKLLIQFQNNGVVDDSQLPKDRFSAERLKGVDSTLKIQPAKLEDSAVYLCASSFGRNTEAFFGQGTRLTVV.

CDR3 region: CASSVGGNSPLHF. CDR3 nucleotide sequence: TGTGCCAGCAGCGTAGGGGGAAATTCACCCCTCCACTTT. This rearrangement joins TRBV9 to TRBJ1-6; D is uncertain. The germline V gene encodes CDR1 SGDLS and CDR2 YYNGEE. Trimming shortened V by 0 bases and J by 7 bases, and 5 bases separated the two germline ends. CDR3 length: 13 residues.

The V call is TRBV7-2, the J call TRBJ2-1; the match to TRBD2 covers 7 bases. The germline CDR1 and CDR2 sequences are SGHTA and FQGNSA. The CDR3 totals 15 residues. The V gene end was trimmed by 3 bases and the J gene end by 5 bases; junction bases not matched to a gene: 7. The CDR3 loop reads CASSFFGGSHNEQFF. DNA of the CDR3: TGTGCCAGCAGCTTTTTCGGCGGGAGTCACAATGAGCAGTTCTTC.

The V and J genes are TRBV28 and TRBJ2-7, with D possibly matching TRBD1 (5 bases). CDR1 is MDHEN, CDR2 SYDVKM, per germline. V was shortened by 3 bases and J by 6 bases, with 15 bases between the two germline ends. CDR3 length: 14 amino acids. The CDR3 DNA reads TGTGCCAGCAGTTTCGGTCTCAGGGAAAGCGAGCAGTACTTC. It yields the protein CASSFGLRESEQYF. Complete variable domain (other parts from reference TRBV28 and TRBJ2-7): DVKVTQSSRYLVKRTGEKVFLECVQDMDHENMFWYRQDPGLGLRLIYFSYDVKMKEKGDIPEGYSVSREKKERFSLILESASTNQTSMYLCASSFGLRESEQYFGPGTRLTVT.

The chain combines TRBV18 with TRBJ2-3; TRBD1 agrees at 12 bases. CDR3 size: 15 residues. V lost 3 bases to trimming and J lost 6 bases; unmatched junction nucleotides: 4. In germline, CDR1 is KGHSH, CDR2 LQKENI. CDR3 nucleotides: TGTGCCAGCTCACCGGGACAGGGGGCTTTGGATACGCAGTATTTT. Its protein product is CASSPGQGALDTQYF.

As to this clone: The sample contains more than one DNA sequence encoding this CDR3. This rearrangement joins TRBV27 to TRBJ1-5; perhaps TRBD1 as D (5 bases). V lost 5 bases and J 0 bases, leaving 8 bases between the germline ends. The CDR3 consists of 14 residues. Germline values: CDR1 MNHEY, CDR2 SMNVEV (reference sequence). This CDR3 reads CASSRQNSNQPQHF. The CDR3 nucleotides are TGTGCCAGCAGTCGACAGAATAGCAATCAGCCCCAGCATTTT.

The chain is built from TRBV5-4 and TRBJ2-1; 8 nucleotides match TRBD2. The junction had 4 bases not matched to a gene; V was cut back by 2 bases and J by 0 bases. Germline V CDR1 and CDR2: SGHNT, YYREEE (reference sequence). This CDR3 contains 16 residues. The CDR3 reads CASSFTSGISYNEQFF. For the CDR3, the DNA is TGTGCCAGCAGCTTTACTAGCGGAATCTCCTACAATGAGCAGTTCTTC.

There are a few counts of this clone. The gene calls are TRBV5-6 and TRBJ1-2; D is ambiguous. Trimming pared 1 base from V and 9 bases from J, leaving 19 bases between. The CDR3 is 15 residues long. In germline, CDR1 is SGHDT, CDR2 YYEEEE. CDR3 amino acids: CASSLRGIGSRSYTF. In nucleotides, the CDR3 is TGTGCCAGCAGCTTGAGAGGGATCGGGAGCAGGAGCTACACCTTC.

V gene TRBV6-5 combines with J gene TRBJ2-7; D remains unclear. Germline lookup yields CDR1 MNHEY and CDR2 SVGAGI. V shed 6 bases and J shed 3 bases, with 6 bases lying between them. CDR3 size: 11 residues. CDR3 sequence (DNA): TGTGCCAGCAGGGGTTACTACGAGCAGTACGTC. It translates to CASRGYYEQYV.

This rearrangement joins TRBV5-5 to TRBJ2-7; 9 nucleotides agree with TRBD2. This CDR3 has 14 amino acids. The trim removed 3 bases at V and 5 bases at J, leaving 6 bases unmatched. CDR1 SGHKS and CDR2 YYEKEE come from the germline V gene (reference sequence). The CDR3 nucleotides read TGTGCCAGCAGCTCCCCCCGGACTAGCGACGAGCAGTACGTC. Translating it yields CASSSPRTSDEQYV.